This T cell receptor beta chain derives from a study of blood T cell repertoires in COVID-19. Study-level background: The United States, Italy and Spain provided the acute and convalescent COVID-19 samples.

The CDR3 extends over 15 amino acids. V lost 2 bases to trimming and J lost 3 bases; unmatched junction nucleotides: 6. CDR1 is SGDLS and CDR2 is YYNGEE in the germline V gene. As handled by the study authors: Scientists estimated how many nucleated cells there were by amplifying reference gene primers. TCRdb's table, derived via immunoSEQ multiplex PCR, lists solely in-frame clones and lacks some. V and J calls and clone size are as listed in that table; D and trimming were resolved from the DNA. This table has 110,000 to 150,000 clones, around 87% appearing once. V gene TRBV9 combines with J gene TRBJ1-1, with 8 nucleotides matching TRBD1. The sequence came from a human donor in a cohort sampled during active COVID-19. Input material: peripheral blood. CDR3 DNA sequence: TGTGCCAGCAGCGTGGGGACAGGCGGGGACACTGAAGCTTTCTTT. Its protein is CASSVGTGGDTEAFF.